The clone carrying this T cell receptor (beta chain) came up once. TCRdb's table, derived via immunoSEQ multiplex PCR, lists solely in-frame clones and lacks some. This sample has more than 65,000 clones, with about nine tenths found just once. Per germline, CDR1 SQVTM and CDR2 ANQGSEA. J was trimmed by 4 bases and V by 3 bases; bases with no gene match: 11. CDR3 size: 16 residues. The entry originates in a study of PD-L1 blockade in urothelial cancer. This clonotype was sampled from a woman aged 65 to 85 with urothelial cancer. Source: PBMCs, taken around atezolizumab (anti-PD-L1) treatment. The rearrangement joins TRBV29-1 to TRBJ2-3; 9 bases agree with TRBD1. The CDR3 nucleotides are TGCAGCGTTGACTCTCTACCGGGACAGGGACCAGATACGCAGTATTTT. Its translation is CSVDSLPGQGPDTQYF.